These T cell receptor beta chains were read from a single sample in a study of tumor-infiltrating lymphocytes in primary liver carcinoma. TCRdb analysed the multiplex PCR reads with MiXCR anew, one entry per CDR3 protein. The table records approximately 76,000 distinct CDR3 sequences, roughly two thirds of them present only once. The specimen sequenced was liver tumor tissue from sampling region 4. The source is a woman aged 60-75 years with primary liver carcinoma and hepatitis B virus infection. Both conserved end residues are part of each CDR3. Where a row states a size, it is once, few, many or the class of an expanded clone; other rows omit it.

size: many; V: TRBV28; CDR3: CASSRPPDSYEQYF
size: many; V: TRBV7-9; CDR3: CASSPIGNEQFF
size: -; V: TRBV6-1; CDR3: CASSTGGSTEEMFF
size: -; V: TRBV28; CDR3: CASSLIVEGVQPQHF
size: -; V: TRBV11-3; CDR3: CAISLGTSGKPERFF
size: -; V: TRBV29-1; CDR3: CSYGDRGKDIQYF
size: -; V: TRBV6-1; CDR3: CASRDMGLYSNQPRHF
size: -; V: TRBV6-1; CDR3: CASSPRGTSDTGKLFF
size: -; V: TRBV6-1; CDR3: CASCEKDGAPNEQFF
size: -; V: TRBV7-9; CDR3: CVSRVAEETQYF
size: -; V: TRBV6-1; CDR3: CDSSEAFEWYEQYF
size: -; V: TRBV6-6; CDR3: CASGGHGLSNQPQYF
size: -; V: TRBV6-1; CDR3: CASSAPDIASYEQYF
size: -; V: TRBV11-3; CDR3: CVSSLVGTSSYVQYF
size: -; V: TRBV29-1; CDR3: CSVRENSNQPQHF
size: few; V: TRBV11-2; CDR3: CASSFGGATYEQFF
size: -; V: TRBV5-4; CDR3: CASNPQGGSYSSPLHF
size: -; V: TRBV7-3; CDR3: CASNMSGDHNEQFF
size: -; V: TRBV11-3; CDR3: CASSPGTGSNYEQCF
size: -; V: TRBV7-9; CDR3: CASSLSSTGEDGYTF
size: -; V: TRBV11-2; CDR3: CTSSWDREETQYF
size: -; V: TRBV28; CDR3: CASYSPGRGRNGYTF
size: once; V: TRBV11-3; CDR3: CASSTGQGGLAGGFNEQFF
size: -; V: TRBV5-4; CDR3: CASSPQGRSYNSPLHF
size: few; V: TRBV11-2; CDR3: CASTPQRGDRGYTF
size: -; V: TRBV18; CDR3: CAGSPWATGGDQPQHF
size: -; V: TRBV12-3/TRBV12-4; CDR3: CASSGQTYQPQYF
size: many; V: TRBV6-1; CDR3: CASSVGPGRSQYF
size: -; V: TRBV6-1; CDR3: CASSSDPTGKTEASF
size: many; V: TRBV4-2; CDR3: CASSQDFGGLTYEQYF
size: -; V: TRBV29-1; CDR3: CNVSGRNSYEQYF
size: once; V: TRBV6-5; CDR3: CDSSPRPVRQGAGQSQHF
size: many; V: TRBV13; CDR3: CASSLGPMNTEAFF
size: -; V: TRBV11-2; CDR3: CASSLHARGAPRNTEAFF
size: -; V: TRBV4-1; CDR3: CASSQEMTGNIRYF
size: -; V: TRBV11-2; CDR3: CASSPPQGRTGELPF
size: -; V: TRBV7-8; CDR3: CASSSQAGVSTGTQYF
size: few; V: TRBV10-2; CDR3: CANSVQRGSYEQYF
size: once; V: TRBV2; CDR3: CACSQDLEQYF
size: -; V: TRBV6-5; CDR3: CASSPDRCYIF
size: few; V: TRBV6-1; CDR3: CASIETREYDTQYF
size: -; V: TRBV11-2; CDR3: CASMTPGREARGKQYF
size: -; V: TRBV6-5; CDR3: CASSAEVGGYYKQYF
size: -; V: TRBV11-2; CDR3: CVSGLRGLTYTSDTQYF